The 24 T cell receptor beta chains reported below all come from one sample, sequenced in a study of Ad26.COV2.S vaccination and SARS-CoV-2 variants. Treatment given: some 19 received Ad26.COV2.S at low or high dose, single or two shots; roughly five received placebo; per-sample allocation not given. Collection of the samples took place on day 63 after the first injection of vaccine or placebo. Repertoires were generated with immunoSEQ multiplex PCR, while TCRdb's copy carries only in-frame clones and drops some. The sample has 200,000 to 300,000 clones, roughly 90% seen once. Source: peripheral blood, taken in a trial of Ad26.COV2.S vaccine versus placebo. These receptors were taken from a person aged 18-65 years who received the Ad26.COV2.S COVID-19 vaccine or a placebo.

V gene TRBV4-3 combines with J gene TRBJ2-7; D is undetermined. Germline V gene sequence: CDR1 LGHNA, CDR2 YSLEER. Trimming took off 1 base at V and 1 base at J, with 5 bases between the two ends. The CDR3 is 13 residues long. The CDR3, as DNA: TGCGCCAGCAGCCAAGGAAAATCCTACGAGCAGTACTTC. Amino acid sequence: CASSQGKSYEQYF.

The CDR3 DNA reads as TGTGCCAGCTCACCCGACTCTAGCACAGATACGCAGTATTTT. This sequence encodes CASSPDSSTDTQYF. This chain links TRBV18 with TRBJ2-3; D uncertain. This CDR3 has 14 amino acids. The ends were cut back, 3 bases at V and 0 bases at J, with 7 bases in the middle. The germline CDR1 and CDR2 sequences are KGHSH and LQKENI.

The J gene is TRBJ2-3, the V gene TRBV19, with D possibly TRBD1 on 6 matching bases. Germline V gene lookup returns CDR1 LNHDA and CDR2 SQIVND (reference sequence). CDR3 length: 15 residues. V dropped 2 bases and J dropped 4 bases, with 13 bases sitting between them. The CDR3 region is CASSILLGASDTQYF. For the CDR3, the DNA is TGTGCCAGTAGTATATTACTGGGGGCGTCAGATACGCAGTATTTT.

This chain connects TRBV6-2 or TRBV6-3 to TRBJ2-5; a possible D gene is TRBD1 (5 bases). Deletions cut 6 bases from V and 4 bases from J, with 15 bases between. From germline, CDR1 is MNHEY and CDR2 SVGEGT. This CDR3 is built from 14 residues. The CDR3: CASSPRVGVETQYF. DNA of the CDR3: TGTGCCAGCAGCCCCAGGGTTGGGGTAGAGACCCAGTACTTC.

J is TRBJ1-4 and V is TRBV28; perhaps TRBD1 as D (5 bases). The CDR3 runs 14 residues. V lost 2 bases, J lost 10 bases, and 14 bases lay in between. From germline, CDR1 is MDHEN and CDR2 SYDVKM. The CDR3 protein is CASSLADGGGKLFF. Written as DNA, the CDR3 is TGTGCCAGCAGTTTAGCGGACGGCGGGGGAAAACTGTTTTTT.

The chain employs TRBV7-9 and TRBJ2-3; the match to TRBD2 covers 9 bases. Per the germline V gene, CDR1 is SEHNR and CDR2 is FQNEAQ (reference sequence). V lost 0 bases to trimming and J lost 1 base; unmatched junction nucleotides: 2. The length of the CDR3 is 16 residues. The CDR3 DNA reads TGTGCCAGCAGCTTAGCGTTAGCGGGGGGCACAGATACGCAGTATTTT. Translating it yields CASSLALAGGTDTQYF.

The V gene is TRBV5-1, the J gene TRBJ2-5, with a weak D call TRBD2 (5 bases). The CDR3 spans 14 residues. The germline V gene has CDR1 SGHRS and CDR2 YFSETQ. The V and J ends lost 6 bases and 4 bases respectively, with 16 bases between them. The CDR3 spells CASTGLRAGETQYF. CDR3 DNA: TGCGCCAGCACAGGCCTGAGGGCAGGAGAGACCCAGTACTTC.

The rearrangement uses TRBV6-5 and TRBJ1-6; 8 nucleotides align to TRBD1. V was pared by 6 bases and J by 7 bases, with 5 bases of the junction left unmatched. The CDR3 is 14 amino acids. Germline V gene data show CDR1 as MNHEY and CDR2 as SVGAGI. CDR3 sequence (DNA): TGTGCCAGCAGCCCCGGGACAGGCAATTCACCCCTCCACTTT. This sequence encodes CASSPGTGNSPLHF.

The DNA of the CDR3 is TGTGCCACCAGCAACTCCAATCAGCCCCAGCATTTT. Its translation is CATSNSNQPQHF. This chain links TRBV15 with TRBJ1-5; D not resolved. Trimming stripped 4 bases from V and 3 bases from J, with 4 bases between. There are 12 residues in the CDR3. In germline, CDR1 is LNHNV, CDR2 YYDKDF (reference sequence).

The V and J genes are TRBV2 and TRBJ2-2, with D possibly TRBD1 on 5 matching bases. The germline V gene has CDR1 SNHLY and CDR2 FYNNEI. V was cut by 6 bases and J by 0 bases, with 11 bases left in between. This CDR3 is built from 15 residues. CDR3 sequence: CASRPDTTNTGELFF. The CDR3 region has the DNA TGTGCCAGCAGGCCGGACACCACGAACACCGGGGAGCTGTTTTTT.

This chain connects TRBV28 to TRBJ2-3; 14 bases agree with TRBD2. Germline-derived CDR1 and CDR2 are MDHEN and SYDVKM. The CDR3 contains 16 residues. J was trimmed by 2 bases and V by 4 bases; bases with no gene match: 2. DNA for the CDR3: TGTGCCAGCAGTTGGGGACTAGCGGGAGACACAGATACGCAGTATTTT. It translates to CASSWGLAGDTDTQYF.

This chain connects TRBV6-6 to TRBJ2-3, with D perhaps TRBD1 (6 bases). The germline V gene has CDR1 MNHNY and CDR2 SVGAGI (reference sequence). V was trimmed by 6 bases and J by 2 bases, leaving 18 bases between them. The CDR3 is 16 amino acids. DNA for the CDR3: TGTGCCAGCAGACAAACAGGGTCGCCATACACAGATACGCAGTATTTT. Translation: CASRQTGSPYTDTQYF.

The CDR3 is CASSQGDSAFPLHF. The CDR3 DNA is TGCGCCAGCAGCCAGGGGGACAGTGCCTTTCCCCTCCACTTT. The V gene is TRBV5-1, the J gene TRBJ1-6, with 7 bases identical to TRBD1. J was trimmed by 13 bases and V by 4 bases; bases with no gene match: 11. Germline-derived CDR1 and CDR2 are SGHRS and YFSETQ. The CDR3 has 14 amino acids.

The genes are TRBV6-2 or TRBV6-3 and TRBJ2-1, with 10 bases lining up with TRBD2. The CDR3 loop spans 16 amino acids. Germline V gene data show CDR1 as MNHEY and CDR2 as SVGEGT. The junction had 11 bases not matched to a gene; V was cut back by 5 bases and J by 7 bases. The CDR3 spells CASSKSGGALINEQFF. As DNA, the CDR3 is TGTGCCAGCAGTAAAAGCGGGGGGGCCCTCATTAATGAGCAGTTCTTC.

The rearrangement links TRBV2 to TRBJ1-3; D gene ambiguous. Trimming removed 4 bases at V and 0 bases at J, with 13 bases between. Germline V gives CDR1 SNHLY, CDR2 FYNNEI. The CDR3 has 16 residues. In nucleotides, the CDR3 is TGTGCCAGCAGTGGGCACCTCGATCTCTCTGGAAACACCATATATTTT. Translating it yields CASSGHLDLSGNTIYF.

The chain couples TRBV7-3 to TRBJ2-5; 7 nucleotides match TRBD1. Germline V gene lookup returns CDR1 SGHTA and CDR2 FQGTGA. Trimming cost V 5 bases and J 4 bases; bases outside gene matches: 10. The CDR3 loop spans 15 amino acids. CDR3 in DNA: TGTGCCAGCAGCAGAACAGGGGAAGTGCGAGAGACCCAGTACTTC. This sequence encodes CASSRTGEVRETQYF.

This chain joins TRBV7-2 and TRBJ2-6, with TRBD1 matching over 7 bases. This CDR3 region has 14 residues. CDR1 SGHTA and CDR2 FQGNSA come from the germline V gene. The V and J ends lost 9 bases and 2 bases, in that order; junction bases with no gene match: 4. The CDR3: CASSTGPGANVLTF. In DNA, the CDR3 is TGTGCCAGTTCGACAGGGCCTGGGGCCAACGTCCTGACTTTC.

Here the CDR3 reads CASSPGDQETQYF. CDR3 DNA sequence: TGTGCCAGCAGTCCGGGGGACCAAGAGACCCAGTACTTC. J is TRBJ2-5 and V is TRBV28; D is perhaps TRBD2 (6 bases). This CDR3 has 13 residues. Trimming stripped 5 bases from V and 0 bases from J, with 7 bases between. Germline values: CDR1 MDHEN, CDR2 SYDVKM.

The chain is built from TRBV5-4 and TRBJ2-5, with D perhaps TRBD2 (6 bases). Germline V lookup: CDR1 SGHNT, CDR2 YYREEE (reference sequence). This CDR3 is built from 14 residues. Between the trimmed V and J ends, which lost 4 bases and 3 bases, there was a span of 13 bases. DNA of the CDR3: TGTGCCAGCAGCCGGGGGACGCGGGAAGAGACCCAGTACTTC. It yields the protein CASSRGTREETQYF.

On this clone: At one boundary the junction diverges from the germline segment, which might be a read error. The chain couples TRBV20-1 to TRBJ2-5, with TRBD2 as a possible D gene (6 bases). CDR3 length: 11 amino acids. The germline V gene encodes CDR1 DFQATT and CDR2 SNEGSKA (reference sequence). This chain's CDR3 is CSAPRVRDSHF. The DNA of the CDR3 is TGCAGTGCCCCTAGGGTTCGGGACTCCCACTTC.

This rearrangement joins TRBV9 to TRBJ1-2, with D maybe TRBD1 (6 bases). Germline V gene sequence: CDR1 SGDLS, CDR2 YYNGEE. This CDR3 region has 16 residues. V was trimmed by 3 bases and J by 3 bases, leaving 18 bases between them. Written as DNA, the CDR3 is TGTGCCAGCAGCGCCACCGCAGGGAGGGGGGACTATGGCTACACCTTC. It specifies CASSATAGRGDYGYTF.

The chain employs TRBV6-2 or TRBV6-3 and TRBJ2-7; 8 bases align to TRBD2. The V and J ends lost 2 bases and 5 bases, in that order; junction bases with no gene match: 5. The germline CDR1 and CDR2 sequences are MNHEY and SVGEGT. The CDR3 contains 14 residues. CDR3: CASSYGGRQDEQYF. DNA of the CDR3: TGTGCCAGCAGTTACGGCGGGAGGCAGGACGAGCAGTACTTC.

The chain's CDR3 is CASSNRGQTQYF. CDR3 coding DNA: TGTGCCAGCAGTAACAGGGGGCAGACCCAGTACTTC. The chain employs TRBV6-2 or TRBV6-3 and TRBJ2-5; 9 bases are shared with TRBD1. Germline CDR1 MNHEY, CDR2 SVGEGT. The CDR3 is made up of 12 amino acids. With 5 bases clipped from V and 6 bases from J, the junction kept 1 base outside the gene matches.

The V gene is TRBV7-2, the J gene TRBJ2-3; D is perhaps TRBD2 (6 bases). CDR1 is SGHTA, CDR2 FQGNSA, per germline. The CDR3 extends over 16 amino acids. V lost 6 bases and J lost 0, with 16 bases in between. The CDR3 coding sequence is TGTGCCAGCAGGAGGACTACTACCTCTAGCACAGATACGCAGTATTTT. Protein sequence: CASRRTTTSSTDTQYF.